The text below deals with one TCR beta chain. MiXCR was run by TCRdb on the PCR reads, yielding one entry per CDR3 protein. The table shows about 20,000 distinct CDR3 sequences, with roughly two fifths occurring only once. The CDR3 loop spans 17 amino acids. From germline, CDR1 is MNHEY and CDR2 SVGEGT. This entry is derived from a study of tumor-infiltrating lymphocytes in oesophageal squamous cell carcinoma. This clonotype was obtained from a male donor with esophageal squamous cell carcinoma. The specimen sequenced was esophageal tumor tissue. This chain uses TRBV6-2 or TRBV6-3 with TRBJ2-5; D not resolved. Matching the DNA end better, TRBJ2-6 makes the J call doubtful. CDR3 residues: CASKRQVLISGANVLTF. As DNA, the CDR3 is TGTGCCAGCAAGAGGCAGGTCCTCATCAGTGGGGCCAACGTCCTGACTTTC.